A selection of T cell receptor beta chains follows, all from one sample in a study of beta chain features in type 1 diabetes. Profiled with immunoSEQ multiplex PCR; TCRdb holds only in-frame clones, not every one. The sample has over 300,000 clones, approximately 9.7% seen once. The sequencing sample was made of central memory CD4+ T cells from blood. These receptors were obtained from a man under 40 with type 1 diabetes. Both conserved end residues are trimmed from each CDR3. The D gene is left open where the match is weak.

D gene	V gene	J gene	CDR3 protein
NA	TRBV20-1	TRBJ2-7	SAAQEDEQY
NA	TRBV18	TRBJ2-3	ASSPMADTQY
NA	TRBV6-5	TRBJ1-6	ASSYQGSSYNSPLH
TRBD2	TRBV7-2	TRBJ2-3	ASNLAGGVAGTQY
TRBD1	TRBV10-3	TRBJ1-2	AIRGGQGAWDGYT
NA	TRBV5-8	TRBJ1-5	ASSLRTGNQPQH
TRBD2	TRBV9	TRBJ2-3	ASSASPGTSGTDTQY
NA	TRBV4-3	TRBJ2-3	ASSQDHGLGSDTQY
NA	TRBV29-1	TRBJ2-5	SGKGGETQY
TRBD1	TRBV18	TRBJ1-1	ASSLSRDSEAF
NA	TRBV7-2	TRBJ1-2	ASSLGLPRGYGYT
NA	TRBV30	TRBJ1-5	AWSLELGQPQH
NA	TRBV4-1	TRBJ1-4	ASSPTGTFNEKLF
TRBD1	TRBV6-6	TRBJ2-7	ASRLDREEKQY
NA	TRBV21-1	TRBJ2-7	ASRVSSGVYEQY
NA	TRBV7-8	TRBJ1-2	ASSQRTANYGYT
NA	TRBV7-9	TRBJ2-1	ASSLTSSEQF
NA	TRBV27	TRBJ2-7	ASSPTGVGAYEQY
NA	TRBV4-3	TRBJ2-7	ASSQDIAGTYEQY
NA	TRBV28	TRBJ1-1	ASSLLKTEAF
TRBD1	TRBV29-1	TRBJ2-1	SAGRTGIDEQF
NA	TRBV7-2	TRBJ1-1	ASSRGPENTEAF
NA	TRBV2	TRBJ2-3	ASTRRAGTDTQY
NA	TRBV2	TRBJ2-7	ASIRGSYEQY
TRBD2	TRBV7-2	TRBJ2-7	ASSLGTVRGEEQY
TRBD2	TRBV4-1	TRBJ2-7	ASSLGASGGYEQY
TRBD2	TRBV29-1	TRBJ2-1	TGGSSYNEQF
TRBD2	TRBV7-7	TRBJ2-3	ASSAGLAGGTDTQY
NA	TRBV6-5	TRBJ2-5	ASSPRDHGQETQY
NA	TRBV7-9	TRBJ2-3	ASSVELGTQY
TRBD1	TRBV5-1	TRBJ2-7	ASSRNNGQGHEQY
TRBD1	TRBV4-1	TRBJ1-2	ASSQDGTVYGYT
TRBD2	TRBV7-9	TRBJ2-2	ASSLAGLGSGELF
NA	TRBV9	TRBJ1-4	ASSRRLATNEKLF
NA	TRBV10-3	TRBJ2-3	AISLLGTSTDTQY
NA	TRBV6-5	TRBJ2-7	ASSYRDGYEQY
NA	TRBV6-5	TRBJ2-1	ASSADSYNEQF
NA	TRBV6-5	TRBJ1-1	ATGGHMNTEAF
NA	TRBV4-1	TRBJ2-1	ASSQDGDNEQF
TRBD1	TRBV11-2	TRBJ2-7	ASSLNPDREQY
NA	TRBV5-6	TRBJ2-3	ASSDSGTDTQY
NA	TRBV5-6	TRBJ1-2	ASSQGQDYGYT
NA	TRBV5-6	TRBJ2-4	ASSLRQEDIQY
NA	TRBV2	TRBJ1-2	ASSEGVRGYGYT
TRBD1	TRBV7-2	TRBJ1-3	ASSSDRVSGNTIY
NA	TRBV29-1	TRBJ2-7	SVPGPAGEQY
NA	TRBV27	TRBJ2-5	ASRGLGGTQETQY
NA	TRBV9	TRBJ1-3	ASSPSSYPSSGNTIY
TRBD1	TRBV2	TRBJ1-2	ASSRDSLANYGYT
NA	TRBV27	TRBJ2-6	ASSPLEEGTNVLT
TRBD1	TRBV27	TRBJ2-7	ASRRQGIGTYEQY
NA	TRBV14	TRBJ1-6	ASSQLFVGSPLH
NA	TRBV25-1	TRBJ1-2	ASSEYSVRGFGYT
TRBD1	TRBV10-3	TRBJ1-1	AISVTGTEAF
NA	TRBV14	TRBJ2-7	ASSHPQGSLREQY
NA	TRBV21-1	TRBJ1-2	ARDRAGNPYGYT
NA	TRBV9	TRBJ1-2	ASSVAGWGGYT